The 3 T cell receptor beta chains presented below share a single source sample, sequenced in a study of OX40 agonist ivuxolimab in advanced cancers. Library generation was performed with the immunoSEQ multiplex PCR assay. The immuneACCESS repertoire file appears here via TCRdb, limited to in-frame rearrangements. These files lack a portion of the clones; in checked studies, under half of the deficit traces to unresolved V genes, and the cause of the others is not known. This sample has 40,000 or so clones in its table, and approximately 86% of those were observed once. The top ten constitute around an eighth of the sample. Sequencing was performed on CD4+ or CD8+ T cells sorted from blood, taken in a trial of the OX40 agonist ivuxolimab. These receptors all stem from an adult with an advanced solid tumor such as melanoma, head and neck, liver or kidney cancer.

The rearrangement uses TRBV27 and TRBJ2-3; D possibly uses TRBD1 or TRBD2 (6 bases each). Germline V gene data show CDR1 as MNHEY and CDR2 as SMNVEV (reference sequence). V lost 1 base and J lost 0, with 11 bases in between. This CDR3 spans 16 amino acids. This CDR3 is CASSLLGGLSTDTQYF. Written as DNA, the CDR3 is TGTGCCAGCAGTTTATTGGGGGGCCTAAGCACAGATACGCAGTATTTT.

The genes are TRBV5-5 and TRBJ1-1; possibly TRBD1 for D (6 bases). V lost 4 bases and J 0 bases, leaving 19 bases between the germline ends. The V gene's germline CDR1 is SGHKS and CDR2 YYEKEE (reference sequence). CDR3 length: 17 amino acids. The CDR3 loop reads CASSPGGQKAMNTEAFF. CDR3 DNA sequence: TGTGCCAGCAGCCCGGGGGGCCAAAAGGCCATGAACACTGAAGCTTTCTTT.

The genes are TRBV9 and TRBJ2-1; D is possibly TRBD1 (6 bases). CDR1 SGDLS and CDR2 YYNGEE come from the germline V gene. With 3 bases removed from V and 7 bases from J, the gap between germline ends came to 17 bases. This CDR3 is 15 amino acids long. The chain's CDR3 is CASSAPGASTNEQFF. The CDR3 DNA follows: TGTGCCAGCAGCGCGCCAGGGGCGAGTACAAATGAGCAGTTCTTC.